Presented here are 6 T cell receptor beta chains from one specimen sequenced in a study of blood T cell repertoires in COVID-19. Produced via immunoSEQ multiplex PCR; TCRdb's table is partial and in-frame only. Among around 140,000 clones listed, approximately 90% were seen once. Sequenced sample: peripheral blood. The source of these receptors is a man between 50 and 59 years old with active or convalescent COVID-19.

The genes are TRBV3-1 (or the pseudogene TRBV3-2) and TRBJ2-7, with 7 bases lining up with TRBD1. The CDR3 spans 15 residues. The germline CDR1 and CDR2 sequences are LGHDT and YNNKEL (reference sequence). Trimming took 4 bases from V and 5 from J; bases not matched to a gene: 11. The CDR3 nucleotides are TGTGCCAGCAGCCTGCTGAGGGGACAGATAAACGAGCAGTACTTC. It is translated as CASSLLRGQINEQYF.

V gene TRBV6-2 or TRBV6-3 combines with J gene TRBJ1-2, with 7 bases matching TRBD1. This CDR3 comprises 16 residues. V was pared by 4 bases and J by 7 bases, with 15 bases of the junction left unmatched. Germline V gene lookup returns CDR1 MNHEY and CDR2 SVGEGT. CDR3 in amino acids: CASSSPGTEKDGGYTF. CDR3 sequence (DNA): TGTGCCAGCAGTTCGCCCGGGACAGAGAAAGACGGTGGCTACACCTTC.

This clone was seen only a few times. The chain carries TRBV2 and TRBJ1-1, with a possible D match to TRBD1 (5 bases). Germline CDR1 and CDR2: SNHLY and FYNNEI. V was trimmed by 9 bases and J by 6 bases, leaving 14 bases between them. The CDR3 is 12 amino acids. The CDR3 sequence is CASQPQASEAFF. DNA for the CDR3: TGTGCCAGTCAGCCACAGGCCTCTGAAGCTTTCTTT.

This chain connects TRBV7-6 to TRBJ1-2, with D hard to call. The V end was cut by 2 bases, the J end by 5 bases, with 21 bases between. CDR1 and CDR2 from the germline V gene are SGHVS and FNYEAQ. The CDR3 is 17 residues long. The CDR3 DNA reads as TGTGCCAGCAGCTTATATGCCCGACAAGTGGAATTATATGGCTACACCTTC. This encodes CASSLYARQVELYGYTF. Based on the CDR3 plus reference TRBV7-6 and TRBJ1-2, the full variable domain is GAGVSQSPRYKVTKRGQDVALRCDPISGHVSLYWYRQALGQGPEFLTYFNYEAQQDKSGLPNDRFSAERPEGSISTLTIQRTEQRDSAMYRCASSLYARQVELYGYTFGSGTRLTVV.

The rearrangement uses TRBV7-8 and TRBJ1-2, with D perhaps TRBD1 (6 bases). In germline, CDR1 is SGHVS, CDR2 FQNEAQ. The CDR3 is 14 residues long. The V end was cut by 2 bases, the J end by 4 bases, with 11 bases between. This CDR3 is CASSLRTETYGYTF. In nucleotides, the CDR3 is TGTGCCAGCAGCTTACGGACAGAGACCTATGGCTACACCTTC.

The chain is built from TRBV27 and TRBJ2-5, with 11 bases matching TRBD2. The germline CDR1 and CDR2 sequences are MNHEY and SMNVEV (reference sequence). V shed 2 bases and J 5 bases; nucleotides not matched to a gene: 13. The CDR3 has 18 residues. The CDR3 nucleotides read TGTGCCAGCAGTTTAAAGTATAGCGGGGGGGCCTGGTCGGAGACCCAGTACTTC. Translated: CASSLKYSGGAWSETQYF.